What follows are 31 T cell receptor beta chains derived from one specimen sequenced in a study of T cell repertoires in cytomegalovirus infection. TCRdb re-called the reads through MiXCR, storing one row per CDR3 protein. Of about 180,000 distinct CDR3 sequences in the sample, around 14% were seen once. Sequencing used PBMCs. Every receptor here comes from a human donor in good health (CMV status not recorded). Some clones in this sample may be carry-over from other donors' samples.

Ten or more counts support this clonotype. V is TRBV7-3 and J is TRBJ2-1; D is uncertain. V shed 5 bases and J shed 7 bases, with 12 bases lying between them. The germline gives CDR1 SGHTA, CDR2 FQGTGA. CDR3 length: 13 amino acids. CDR3 nucleotide sequence: TGTGCCAGCAGCCTTAAAACTGGGAATGAGCAGTTCTTC. Its protein product is CASSLKTGNEQFF.

This clonotype was picked up many times. V gene TRBV7-3 combines with J gene TRBJ1-6; maybe TRBD1 (5 bases). The length of the CDR3 is 14 residues. From germline, CDR1 is SGHTA and CDR2 FQGTGA. The germline V and J ends were trimmed by 4 bases and 7 bases, with 11 bases remaining between them. CDR3 sequence: CASSSGLGNSPLHF. In DNA form, the CDR3 reads TGTGCCAGCAGCTCGGGACTGGGGAATTCACCCCTCCACTTT. The whole variable domain, remainder taken from reference TRBV7-3 and TRBJ1-6, is GAGVSQTPSNKVTEKGKYVELRCDPISGHTALYWYRQSLGQGPEFLIYFQGTGAADDSGLPNDRFFAVRPEGSVSTLKIQRTERGDSAVYLCASSSGLGNSPLHFGNGTRLTVT.

This chain joins TRBV7-9 and TRBJ2-1; D ambiguous. The CDR3 totals 14 residues. Trimming cost V 3 bases and J 2 bases, with 8 bases left between them. Germline V gene data show CDR1 as SEHNR and CDR2 as FQNEAQ (reference sequence). The CDR3 region has the DNA TGTGCCAGCAGCTTCCAGGAGACCTACAATGAGCAGTTCTTC. Its translation is CASSFQETYNEQFF.

This clonotype showed up many times. The chain combines TRBV6-5 with TRBJ2-1; 8 nucleotides line up with TRBD2. Germline V gene sequence: CDR1 MNHEY, CDR2 SVGAGI. CDR3 size: 16 residues. Trimming removed 0 bases from V and 7 bases from J; junction bases left unmatched: 8. The CDR3 spells CASSYSKAGEVNEQFF. The CDR3, as DNA: TGTGCCAGCAGTTACTCGAAAGCGGGAGAAGTAAATGAGCAGTTCTTC.

This clonotype has ten or more counts. The chain has TRBV7-2 and TRBJ2-1; D gene ambiguous. The CDR3 loop spans 14 amino acids. The V end lost 6 bases, the J end lost 5 bases, and 14 bases lay between the germline ends. Germline V gives CDR1 SGHTA, CDR2 FQGNSA. CDR3 loop: CASRQYTADNEQFF. In nucleotides, the CDR3 is TGTGCCAGCAGGCAATATACGGCGGACAATGAGCAGTTCTTC.

The chain uses TRBV6-2 or TRBV6-3 and TRBJ1-5; D is ambiguous. The germline V gene encodes CDR1 MNHEY and CDR2 SVGEGT. Trimming removed 6 bases from V and 7 bases from J, with 16 bases in between. The CDR3 sequence is 14 residues long. The chain's CDR3 is CASRMRVGEQPQHF. In DNA form, the CDR3 reads TGTGCCAGCAGAATGAGGGTCGGAGAACAGCCCCAGCATTTT.

This clonotype occurred many times. This chain connects TRBV7-2 to TRBJ2-2; TRBD1 matches 9 bases. CDR3 length: 16 residues. The J segment lost 0 bases and the V segment lost 4 bases, leaving 3 bases of the junction unmatched. CDR1 is SGHTA and CDR2 is FQGNSA in the germline V gene. CDR3: CASSWTGASNTGELFF. For the CDR3, the DNA is TGTGCCAGCAGCTGGACAGGGGCTTCGAACACCGGGGAGCTGTTTTTT. Using reference TRBV7-2 and TRBJ2-2 for the parts outside the CDR3, the full variable domain is GAGVSQSPSNKVTEKGKDVELRCDPISGHTALYWYRQSLGQGLEFLIYFQGNSAPDKSGLPSDRFSAERTGGSVSTLTIQRTQQEDSAVYLCASSWTGASNTGELFFGEGSRLTVL.

This clonotype was counted many times. The chain uses TRBV6-6 and TRBJ1-1; no reliable D call. In germline, CDR1 is MNHNY, CDR2 SVGAGI (reference sequence). Trimming left V 7 bases short and J 2 bases short, with 2 bases between. This CDR3 comprises 10 residues. CDR3 in amino acids: CASKNTEAFF. CDR3 nucleotide sequence: TGTGCCAGCAAAAACACTGAAGCTTTCTTT.

This clonotype turned up a few times. V is TRBV2 and J is TRBJ2-3; TRBD2 matches 11 bases. The CDR3 length is 16 residues. V was clipped by 4 bases and J by 4 bases; unmatched bases: 7. Germline V gene lookup returns CDR1 SNHLY and CDR2 FYNNEI. The CDR3: CASSAGTSGGSDTQYF. The CDR3 nucleotides read TGTGCCAGCAGTGCGGGTACTAGCGGGGGATCAGATACGCAGTATTTT. The full variable domain, completed using reference TRBV2 and TRBJ2-3, is EPEVTQTPSHQVTQMGQEVILRCVPISNHLYFYWYRQILGQKVEFLVSFYNNEISEKSEIFDDQFSVERPDGSNFTLKIRSTKLEDSAMYFCASSAGTSGGSDTQYFGPGTRLTVL.

This clonotype was seen a handful of times. The V call is TRBV5-1, the J call TRBJ2-1; D unclear. Trimming took off 4 bases at V and 0 bases at J, with 11 bases between the two ends. Germline values: CDR1 SGHRS, CDR2 YFSETQ. There are 15 residues in the CDR3. The CDR3 coding sequence is TGCGCCAGCAGCCAGGACGGAAGCTCCTACAATGAGCAGTTCTTC. Its protein product is CASSQDGSSYNEQFF.

This clonotype was picked up many times. CDR3 region: CASSLPADGANYGYTF. DNA of the CDR3: TGTGCCAGCAGCTTACCCGCGGACGGAGCTAACTATGGCTACACCTTC. The chain combines TRBV7-8 with TRBJ1-2; D is unclear. The germline V gene encodes CDR1 SGHVS and CDR2 FQNEAQ. The CDR3 has 16 amino acids. The germline V and J ends were trimmed by 2 bases and 0 bases, with 13 bases remaining between them.

There are many counts of this clonotype. The rearrangement links TRBV7-8 to TRBJ2-6; D is possibly TRBD1 (5 bases). Per germline, CDR1 SGHVS and CDR2 FQNEAQ. The CDR3 contains 19 residues. With 1 base removed from V and 0 bases from J, the gap between germline ends came to 16 bases. CDR3 nucleotides: TGTGCCAGCAGCTTAGTTTGGAGACAGCAGCTCTCTGGGGCCAACGTCCTGACTTTC. Encoded protein: CASSLVWRQQLSGANVLTF.

This clonotype was counted ten times or more. V gene TRBV7-2 combines with J gene TRBJ2-7; maybe TRBD1 (6 bases). This CDR3 comprises 14 residues. Trimming pared 6 bases from V and 5 bases from J, leaving 17 bases between. Germline CDR1 is SGHTA and CDR2 is FQGNSA. CDR3 in amino acids: CASSLGGYYNEQYF. CDR3 DNA sequence: TGTGCCAGCAGTCTTGGGGGCTACTACAACGAGCAGTACTTC.

This clonotype has a count of ten or more. The DNA of the CDR3 is TGTGCCAGCAGTCCGGGCCTCCTTCGGTACGAGCAGTACTTC. Its protein product is CASSPGLLRYEQYF. The V and J genes are TRBV7-8 and TRBJ2-7; D uncertain. V lost 6 bases to trimming and J lost 4 bases, with 16 bases between them. The length of the CDR3 is 14 residues. Per germline, CDR1 SGHVS and CDR2 FQNEAQ.

This clonotype was observed a handful of times. V is TRBV4-1 and J is TRBJ2-7; tentatively, D is TRBD1 (8 bases). The CDR3 covers 15 residues. Germline CDR1 is MGHRA and CDR2 is YSYEKL. Trimming stripped 3 bases from V and 1 base from J, with 13 bases between. This CDR3 reads CASSQVQGGSYEQYF. Written as DNA, the CDR3 is TGCGCCAGCAGCCAGGTACAGGGGGGGTCCTACGAGCAGTACTTC.

This clonotype has ten or more counts. The CDR3 DNA reads as TGTGCCAGCAGTTTACTAGCTCTGGAGACCCAGTACTTC. Protein product: CASSLLALETQYF. V and J are TRBV28 and TRBJ2-5, with D possibly TRBD2 on 5 matching bases. Trimming shortened V by 2 bases and J by 5 bases, and 9 bases separated the two germline ends. Germline V gene data show CDR1 as MDHEN and CDR2 as SYDVKM. This CDR3 region has 13 residues.

This clonotype was observed at least ten times. CDR3 nucleotide sequence: TGTGCCAGCAGCCGGCCCTCCCATCTTCCCACTGAAGCTTTCTTT. Amino acids: CASSRPSHLPTEAFF. This rearrangement joins TRBV7-9 to TRBJ1-1; no reliable D call. CDR3 length: 15 amino acids. Looked up from germline, CDR1 is SEHNR and CDR2 is FQNEAQ (reference sequence). V was pared by 5 bases and J by 4 bases, with 17 bases between.

This clonotype came up many times. The J gene is TRBJ2-7, the V gene TRBV7-6, with D perhaps TRBD1 (6 bases). The V and J ends lost 5 bases and 2 bases respectively, with 10 bases between them. CDR1 is SGHVS, CDR2 FNYEAQ, per germline. The CDR3 has 13 residues. CDR3 nucleotide sequence: TGTGCCAGCAGCGCAGGGGAGACCTACGAGCAGTACTTC. Protein product: CASSAGETYEQYF.

There are many counts of this clonotype. The chain recombines TRBV14 with TRBJ2-1; 8 bases align to TRBD2. Losses at the gene ends were 4 bases for V and 5 bases for J; bases not matched to a gene: 19. Per the germline V gene, CDR1 is SGHDN and CDR2 is FVKESK. The CDR3 is made up of 19 amino acids. CDR3 coding DNA: TGTGCCAGCAGCCTCCTTTTGAGGAGCGGGAGACGTGTACACAATGAGCAGTTCTTC. It translates to CASSLLLRSGRRVHNEQFF.

This clonotype was counted only a few times. The V and J genes are TRBV28 and TRBJ1-1; 8 nucleotides match TRBD1. The V gene's germline CDR1 is MDHEN and CDR2 SYDVKM. This CDR3 has 14 residues. J was trimmed by 5 bases and V by 6 bases; bases with no gene match: 8. The CDR3 here is CASSSQGARTEAFF. CDR3 DNA sequence: TGTGCCAGCAGCAGCCAGGGGGCAAGAACTGAAGCTTTCTTT.

This clonotype was detected a few times. V is TRBV19 and J is TRBJ1-5, with D possibly matching TRBD1 (5 bases). Trimming cost V 6 bases and J 4 bases, with 10 bases left between them. The CDR3 runs to 13 residues. The V gene's germline CDR1 is LNHDA and CDR2 SQIVND (reference sequence). The CDR3 DNA sequence: TGTGCCAGTAGCTCGAGGACAAATCAGCCCCAGCATTTT. As protein: CASSSRTNQPQHF.

This clonotype was seen only a few times. The CDR3 reads CSVVPTGGSNTGELFF. As DNA, the CDR3 is TGCAGCGTTGTACCCACAGGGGGCAGCAACACCGGGGAGCTGTTTTTT. The chain links TRBV29-1 to TRBJ2-2; 9 nucleotides align to TRBD1. The CDR3 length is 16 residues. Germline CDR1 reads SQVTM; CDR2 reads ANQGSEA. Trimming removed 4 bases from V and 2 bases from J; junction bases left unmatched: 8.

This clonotype was seen repeatedly, ten times or more. This sequence joins TRBV6-2 or TRBV6-3 and TRBJ2-7, with TRBD2 matching 7 bases. This CDR3 region has 15 residues. Germline V CDR1 and CDR2: MNHEY, SVGEGT. The J segment lost 4 bases and the V segment lost 7 bases, leaving 13 bases of the junction unmatched. The CDR3 coding sequence is TGTGCCAGCACCGAAAGGGGAGGGCCAAGGTACGAGCAGTACTTC. Translated: CASTERGGPRYEQYF.

There are a few counts of this clonotype. This rearrangement joins TRBV18 to TRBJ1-1; no definite D call. Trimming removed 2 bases from V and 7 bases from J, with 14 bases in between. The CDR3 extends over 14 amino acids. From germline, CDR1 is KGHSH and CDR2 LQKENI. The CDR3 region has the DNA TGTGCCAGCTCACCATCCGGGTCTAGCCTTGAAGCTTTCTTT. Translated: CASSPSGSSLEAFF.

This clonotype was counted at least ten times. The rearrangement joins TRBV12-3 or TRBV12-4 to TRBJ2-7, with a tentative D call TRBD1 (6 bases). V gave up 2 bases and J gave up 2 bases, with 16 bases separating them. The CDR3 contains 16 residues. This CDR3 reads CASSLSPAGAAYEQYF. The CDR3 DNA reads TGTGCCAGCAGTTTAAGCCCTGCAGGGGCAGCCTACGAGCAGTACTTC.

This clonotype was seen at least ten times. This sequence joins TRBV2 and TRBJ2-7; 7 bases agree with TRBD1. The CDR3 runs to 13 residues. Germline-derived CDR1 and CDR2 are SNHLY and FYNNEI. V dropped 2 bases and J dropped 7; count of bases not matched to a gene: 5. The CDR3 loop reads CASSEYRDSEQYF. The CDR3 DNA reads TGTGCCAGCAGTGAATACCGGGACAGTGAGCAGTACTTC.

This sequence joins TRBV29-1 and TRBJ2-1; possibly TRBD1 or TRBD2 for D (5 bases each). V was cut by 0 bases and J by 4 bases, with 13 bases left in between. Germline CDR1 and CDR2: SQVTM and ANQGSEA. The CDR3 is 15 amino acids. CDR3 bases: TGCAGCGTTGAAGATCTTGACAGCGGATACAATGAGCAGTTCTTC. This gives the protein CSVEDLDSGYNEQFF.

This clonotype was seen repeatedly, ten times or more. The rearrangement uses TRBV5-4 and TRBJ2-2, with 13 bases that match TRBD2. The germline CDR1 and CDR2 sequences are SGHNT and YYREEE (reference sequence). The J segment lost 7 bases and the V segment lost 0 bases, leaving 6 bases of the junction unmatched. This CDR3 is 17 amino acids long. Here the CDR3 DNA reads TGTGCCAGCAGCTTGGGTCCCGGACTAGCGGGAGACGGGGAGCTGTTTTTT. It is translated as CASSLGPGLAGDGELFF.

This clonotype occurred many times. This chain links TRBV28 with TRBJ2-4, with D possibly TRBD2 on 5 matching bases. CDR3 length equals 16 residues. The V gene's germline CDR1 is MDHEN and CDR2 SYDVKM. V lost 3 bases, J lost 1 base, and 13 bases lay in between. CDR3 sequence reads: CASSFAGGVAKNIQYF. The CDR3 DNA is TGTGCCAGCAGTTTCGCGGGTGGAGTGGCCAAAAACATTCAGTACTTC.

This clonotype has a handful of counts. V usage is TRBV12-3 or TRBV12-4 and J usage is TRBJ2-7, with TRBD1 matching 8 bases. Unmatched junction bases numbered 4, after V lost 5 bases and J lost 1 base. This CDR3 spans 14 amino acids. This chain's CDR3 is CASSRQGPSYEQYF. The CDR3 nucleotides are TGTGCCAGCAGTCGACAGGGGCCTTCCTACGAGCAGTACTTC.

The genes are TRBV2 and TRBJ2-7; TRBD1 matches at 7 bases. V dropped 5 bases and J dropped 2; count of bases not matched to a gene: 6. The CDR3 is 14 residues long. Germline-derived CDR1 and CDR2 are SNHLY and FYNNEI. The CDR3 protein is CASSRDSGTYEQYF. DNA of the CDR3: TGTGCCAGCAGTCGGGACAGTGGAACCTACGAGCAGTACTTC.